The present entry profiles one T cell receptor (beta chain) with its context. Its target is unknown. The data stem from a study of spatial heterogeneity in lung cancer. In the study overall: The average appearance count of each unique TCR and UMI combination in raw reads was more than 9.5.

The germline gives CDR1 PRHDT, CDR2 FYEKMQ (reference sequence). The CDR3 is 14 amino acids. V was trimmed by 11 bases and J by 5 bases, leaving 18 bases between them. Study-wide points: Compared with follow-up, resection was when ubiquitous expanded tumor TCRs appeared in blood more.

In the library, each TCR cDNA molecule bore its own unique molecular identifier. TCRdb independently ran MiXCR on the 5' RACE reads; one entry per CDR3 protein. The table records roughly 80,000 distinct CDR3 sequences, 8% of them present only once. Time point in this sample: sample taken at primary tumor resection. Whole RNA obtained from tumor, nontumor lung or frozen PBMC underwent sequencing without sorting. This specimen was PBMCs, taken at surgery. The sequence was collected from a male donor with early-stage non-small cell lung cancer. The chain links TRBV13 to TRBJ1-4; a possible D gene is TRBD1 (6 bases). The CDR3 loop is CAGTTQGLNEKLFF. Written as DNA, the CDR3 is TGTGCCGGCACCACCCAGGGGCTGAATGAAAAACTGTTTTTT.